This T cell receptor (beta chain) was retrieved from a study of blood T cell repertoires in COVID-19. Study-wide background: Nucleic acid was either cDNA or gDNA, and it came from T cells, B-cell-depleted T cells, or PBMCs.

This CDR3 has 14 residues. CDR1 SNHLY and CDR2 FYNNEI come from the germline V gene. V was shortened by 6 bases and J by 3 bases, with 13 bases between the two germline ends. Profiling relied on immunoSEQ multiplex PCR, and the TCRdb table lists in-frame clones only, not all of them. The sample carries about 70,000 clones, more than 75% recorded once. The sequencing input was peripheral blood. This clonotype was sampled from a woman of 80 years or more with active or convalescent COVID-19. J is TRBJ2-3 and V is TRBV2; perhaps TRBD1 as D (5 bases). The DNA of the CDR3 is TGTGCCAGCAGGCCCCAGGGCGGAACAGATACGCAGTATTTT. It codes for CASRPQGGTDTQYF.